What follows describes a single TCR beta chain. In the original workflow: Amplification of reference gene primers provided the estimated nucleated cell counts. Assay used: immunoSEQ multiplex PCR; TCRdb lists only in-frame clones, some missing. V, J and clone size reflect that table, while D and trimming were determined from the DNA. Of 100,000 or so clones listed, 85% to 95% are singletons. These data originate in a study of blood T cell repertoires in COVID-19. Study at large: Some COVID-19 samples were acute and others convalescent; all came from the United States, Italy and Spain.

V lost 1 base to trimming and J lost 3 bases; unmatched junction nucleotides: 8. The CDR3 contains 17 residues. CDR1 and CDR2 (germline): SGHVS, FNYEAQ. V gene TRBV7-6 combines with J gene TRBJ2-3; 9 nucleotides align to TRBD2. Sequences were obtained from peripheral blood. This clonotype was obtained from a man aged 50-60 years with active COVID-19. This CDR3 reads CASSLGGRLAGTDTQYF. As DNA, the CDR3 is TGTGCCAGCAGCTTAGGTGGTCGGCTAGCGGGAACAGATACGCAGTATTTT.